The 8 T cell receptor beta chains in this list originate from one sample, sequenced in a study of blood T cell repertoires in COVID-19. Measured with immunoSEQ multiplex PCR; TCRdb has only the in-frame clones, and not every one. The table lists over 250,000 clones, around four fifths of them singletons. Specimen: PBMCs or T cells enriched from blood (not recorded which). The receptors here all came from a man aged 30-40 years with acute COVID-19.

The DNA for the CDR3 is TGCGCCAGCAGCTTGGGGGACAGGGGGGACCAGCCCCAGCATTTT. It translates to CASSLGDRGDQPQHF. This sequence joins TRBV5-1 and TRBJ1-5; 11 nucleotides line up with TRBD1. The germline gives CDR1 SGHRS, CDR2 YFSETQ. The CDR3 has 15 amino acids. The V and J ends lost 0 bases and 7 bases, in that order; junction bases with no gene match: 3. The whole variable domain, filled in from reference TRBV5-1 and TRBJ1-5, reads KAGVTQTPRYLIKTRGQQVTLSCSPISGHRSVSWYQQTPGQGLQFLFEYFSETQRNKGNFPGRFSGRQFSNSRSEMNVSTLELGDSALYLCASSLGDRGDQPQHFGDGTRLSIL.

This clone was recorded at least ten times. V gene TRBV5-4 combines with J gene TRBJ1-2; weak D call: TRBD1 (5 bases). Germline assignment: CDR1 SGHNT and CDR2 YYREEE (reference sequence). The CDR3 has 13 residues. Between the trimmed V and J ends, which lost 3 bases and 8 bases, there was a span of 14 bases. The CDR3 is CASSSQGFGGYTF. The DNA of the CDR3 is TGTGCCAGCAGCTCCCAGGGATTCGGCGGCTACACCTTC. The entire variable domain, with the rest obtained from reference TRBV5-4 and TRBJ1-2, is as follows: ETGVTQSPTHLIKTRGQQVTLRCSSQSGHNTVSWYQQALGQGPQFIFQYYREEENGRGNFPPRFSGLQFPNYSSELNVNALELDDSALYLCASSSQGFGGYTFGSGTRLTVV.

This sequence joins TRBV5-6 and TRBJ1-6; possible D gene TRBD1, 6 bases. Trimming removed 4 bases from V and 6 bases from J, with 17 bases in between. The CDR3 runs 16 residues. Per the germline V gene, CDR1 is SGHDT and CDR2 is YYEEEE. The CDR3 DNA reads TGTGCCAGCAGCCCTGGCGGGGGCCTGAGTAATTCACCCCTCCACTTT. This sequence encodes CASSPGGGLSNSPLHF.

The chain recombines TRBV9 with TRBJ1-1; 7 bases fit TRBD1. CDR3 size: 15 residues. Germline CDR1 is SGDLS and CDR2 is YYNGEE. Trimming at V came to 3 bases and at J to 4 bases, leaving 9 bases not matched to a gene. The CDR3 spells CASSAIKGAPTEAFF. The DNA of the CDR3 is TGTGCCAGCAGCGCGATAAAGGGGGCGCCCACTGAAGCTTTCTTT.

The CDR3 region is CASSPRALADSSSTDTQYF. The CDR3 nucleotides read TGTGCCAGCTCACCAAGGGCCCTAGCGGATTCCTCTAGCACAGATACGCAGTATTTT. The genes are TRBV18 and TRBJ2-3; 7 bases agree with TRBD2. Germline trimming cut 2 bases from V and 0 bases from J; bases unmatched to any gene: 14. Germline assignment: CDR1 KGHSH and CDR2 LQKENI. The CDR3 contains 19 residues. Drawing the rest from reference TRBV18 and TRBJ2-3, the complete variable domain is NAGVMQNPRHLVRRRGQEARLRCSPMKGHSHVYWYRQLPEEGLKFMVYLQKENIIDESGMPKERFSAEFPKEGPSILRIQQVVRGDSAAYFCASSPRALADSSSTDTQYFGPGTRLTVL.

The chain has TRBV19 and TRBJ2-4, with 7 bases matching TRBD1. V trimming: 7 bases; J trimming: 3 bases; junction bases outside the gene matches: 3. The CDR3 runs to 13 residues. CDR1 and CDR2 (germline): LNHDA, SQIVND (reference sequence). The CDR3 loop is CASTQGVKNIQYF. The CDR3 coding sequence is TGTGCCAGTACCCAGGGGGTCAAAAACATTCAGTACTTC. The full variable domain, its missing parts supplied by reference TRBV19 and TRBJ2-4, is DGGITQSPKYLFRKEGQNVTLSCEQNLNHDAMYWYRQDPGQGLRLIYYSQIVNDFQKGDIAEGYSVSREKKESFPLTVTSAQKNPTAFYLCASTQGVKNIQYFGAGTRLSVL.

This chain uses TRBV7-3 with TRBJ2-1; 14 nucleotides align to TRBD2. J gave up 3 bases and V 0 bases, and 1 base lay outside the gene matches. This CDR3 is 17 amino acids long. The germline CDR1 and CDR2 sequences are SGHTA and FQGTGA. CDR3 nucleotide sequence: TGTGCCAGCAGCTTAACCGGGACTAGCGGGAGCTACAATGAGCAGTTCTTC. Translation gives CASSLTGTSGSYNEQFF.

This chain joins TRBV2 and TRBJ1-5; TRBD1 aligns across 11 bases. V lost 6 bases, J lost 1 base, and 2 bases stayed unmatched. Per the germline V gene, CDR1 is SNHLY and CDR2 is FYNNEI. The CDR3 is 15 residues long. The CDR3 sequence: CASRDRGQSNQPQHF. The CDR3 DNA reads TGTGCCAGCAGGGACAGGGGGCAGAGCAATCAGCCCCAGCATTTT.